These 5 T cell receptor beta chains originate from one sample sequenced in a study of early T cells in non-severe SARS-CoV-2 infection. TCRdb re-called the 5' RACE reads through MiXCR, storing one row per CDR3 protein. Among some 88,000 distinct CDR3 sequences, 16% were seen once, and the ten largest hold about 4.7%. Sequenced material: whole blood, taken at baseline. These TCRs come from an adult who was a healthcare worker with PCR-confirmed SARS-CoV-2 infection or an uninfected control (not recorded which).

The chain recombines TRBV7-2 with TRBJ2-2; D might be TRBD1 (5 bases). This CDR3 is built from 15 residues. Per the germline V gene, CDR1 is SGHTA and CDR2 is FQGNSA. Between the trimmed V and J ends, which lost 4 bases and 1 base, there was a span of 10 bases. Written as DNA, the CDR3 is TGTGCCAGCAGCTACATCGGACAGAACACCGGGGAGCTGTTTTTT. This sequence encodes CASSYIGQNTGELFF.

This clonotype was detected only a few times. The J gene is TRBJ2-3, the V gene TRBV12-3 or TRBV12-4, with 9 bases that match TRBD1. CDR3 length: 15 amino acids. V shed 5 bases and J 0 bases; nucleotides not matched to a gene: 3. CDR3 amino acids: CASSVGTGSTDTQYF. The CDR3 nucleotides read TGTGCCAGCAGTGTAGGGACAGGGAGCACAGATACGCAGTATTTT.

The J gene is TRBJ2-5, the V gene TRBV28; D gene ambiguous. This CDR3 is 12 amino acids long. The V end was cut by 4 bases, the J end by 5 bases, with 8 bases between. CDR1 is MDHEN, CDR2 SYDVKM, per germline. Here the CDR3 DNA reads TGTGCCAGCAGTTGGCCCAGCGAGACCCAGTACTTC. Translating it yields CASSWPSETQYF.

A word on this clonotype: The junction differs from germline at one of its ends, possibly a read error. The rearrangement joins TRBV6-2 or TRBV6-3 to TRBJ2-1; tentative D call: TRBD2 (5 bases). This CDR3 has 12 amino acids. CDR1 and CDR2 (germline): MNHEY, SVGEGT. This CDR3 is CASRGSARPGSF. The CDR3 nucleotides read TGTGCCAGCAGGGGTAGCGCCCGACCGGGTTCATTC.

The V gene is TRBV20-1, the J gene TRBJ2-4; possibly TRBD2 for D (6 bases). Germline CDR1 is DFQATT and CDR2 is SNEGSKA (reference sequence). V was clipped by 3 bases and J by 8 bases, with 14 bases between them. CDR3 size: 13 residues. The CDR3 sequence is CSARVPGVDIQYF. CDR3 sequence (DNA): TGCAGTGCTAGGGTCCCGGGAGTGGACATTCAGTACTTC.